What follows are 18 T cell receptor beta chains derived from one specimen sequenced in a study of cytomegalovirus exposure and HLA in healthy donors. The PCR employed 60 Vbeta primers together with 13 Jbeta primers. Some clones are missing from TCRdb's copy, which holds only in-frame ones; the method was immunoSEQ multiplex PCR. Counted here are 100,000 to 150,000 clones, over 70% occurring once; the ten biggest clones make up around 1.6%. The material sequenced was PBMCs. These receptors were taken from a woman aged 18 to 35 in good health and CMV-seronegative.

J is TRBJ1-1 and V is TRBV5-6; tentatively, D is TRBD1 (5 bases). The V gene's germline CDR1 is SGHDT and CDR2 YYEEEE. The length of the CDR3 is 16 residues. V lost 0 bases, J lost 3 bases, and 15 bases lay in between. CDR3 sequence: CASSLARLAGHTEAFF. As DNA, the CDR3 is TGTGCCAGCAGCTTGGCTCGTCTGGCAGGGCACACTGAAGCTTTCTTT.

This chain uses TRBV7-6 with TRBJ2-7, with TRBD2 as a possible D gene (7 bases). This CDR3 region has 13 residues. Germline CDR1 is SGHVS and CDR2 is FNYEAQ. V was clipped by 8 bases and J by 1 base, with 12 bases between them. The CDR3 loop is CASSRGGSYEQYF. DNA of the CDR3: TGTGCCAGCTCCAGGGGAGGGTCCTACGAGCAGTACTTC.

CDR3 amino acids: CASSQSYEQYF. The CDR3 bases are TGTGCCAGCAGCCAATCCTACGAGCAGTACTTC. This chain connects TRBV5-6 to TRBJ2-7; D ambiguous. Germline CDR1 SGHDT, CDR2 YYEEEE. V was trimmed by 4 bases and J by 1 base, leaving 3 bases between them. This CDR3 comprises 11 residues.

DNA of the CDR3: TGCGCCAGCAGCTTGCGGTCTAGCGGGACCGGGGAGCTGTTTTTT. It yields the protein CASSLRSSGTGELFF. V is TRBV5-1 and J is TRBJ2-2; 8 nucleotides align to TRBD2. The germline gives CDR1 SGHRS, CDR2 YFSETQ. The trim removed 1 base at V and 5 bases at J, leaving 4 bases unmatched. The CDR3 is 15 amino acids.

The genes are TRBV28 and TRBJ1-1; D is perhaps TRBD1 (6 bases). With 7 bases removed from V and 7 bases from J, the gap between germline ends came to 16 bases. Germline CDR1 is MDHEN and CDR2 is SYDVKM. The CDR3 spans 13 residues. DNA of the CDR3: TGTGCCAGCAAGGGGGACACTCTCTTTGAAGCTTTCTTT. Translated: CASKGDTLFEAFF.

The rearrangement uses TRBV6-1 and TRBJ1-5; no clear D gene. There are 14 residues in the CDR3. The V gene lost 7 bases and the J gene lost 7 bases, with 17 bases spanning the gap. Germline-derived CDR1 and CDR2 are MNHNS and SASEGT. DNA for the CDR3: TGTGCCAGCACCACCGCAATTACAGTGCAGCCCCAGCATTTT. It specifies CASTTAITVQPQHF.

This clone was found once. The V gene is TRBV10-3, the J gene TRBJ2-5, with 12 bases lining up with TRBD2. Germline CDR1 reads ENHRY; CDR2 reads SYGVKD. The CDR3 sequence is 16 residues long. Trimming removed 7 bases from V and 0 bases from J; junction bases left unmatched: 6. The CDR3 sequence: CAIKPSGGANQETQYF. CDR3 nucleotide sequence: TGTGCCATCAAACCTAGCGGGGGGGCCAACCAAGAGACCCAGTACTTC.

CDR3 loop: CASSLEQGRRAEAFF. In DNA, the CDR3 is TGTGCCAGCAGCTTAGAACAGGGCCGCCGGGCTGAAGCTTTCTTT. This chain uses TRBV13 with TRBJ1-1, with a tentative D call TRBD1 (6 bases). This CDR3 comprises 15 residues. Trimming cost V 1 base and J 6 bases, with 15 bases left between them. Germline CDR1 reads PRHDT; CDR2 reads FYEKMQ (reference sequence).

The chain employs TRBV7-9 and TRBJ1-1, with no clear D. Looked up from germline, CDR1 is SEHNR and CDR2 is FQNEAQ (reference sequence). Trimming left V 0 bases short and J 9 bases short, with 8 bases between. This CDR3 region has 12 residues. This CDR3 is CASSLAGLQAFF. CDR3 coding DNA: TGTGCCAGCAGCTTAGCGGGCCTCCAAGCTTTCTTT.

This chain joins TRBV7-2 and TRBJ1-3; possibly TRBD1 for D (6 bases). Per germline, CDR1 SGHTA and CDR2 FQGNSA. This CDR3 is built from 11 residues. Trimming left V 5 bases short and J 9 bases short, with 8 bases between. CDR3 nucleotides: TGTGCCAGCAGCCTCAGGGGCACCATATATTTT. This encodes CASSLRGTIYF.

V usage is TRBV2 and J usage is TRBJ1-2; tentatively, D is TRBD1 (6 bases). CDR1 is SNHLY, CDR2 FYNNEI, per germline. Trimming removed 4 bases at V and 5 bases at J, with 11 bases between. The CDR3 loop spans 13 amino acids. CDR3: CASSAGAGYGYTF. The CDR3 DNA follows: TGTGCCAGCAGTGCAGGGGCAGGGTATGGCTACACCTTC.

This sequence joins TRBV7-2 and TRBJ2-3, with TRBD2 matching 7 bases. CDR3 length equals 16 residues. With 5 bases clipped from V and 3 bases from J, the junction kept 11 bases outside the gene matches. The V gene's germline CDR1 is SGHTA and CDR2 FQGNSA. CDR3 nucleotides: TGTGCCAGCAGCCCTAAGAACGGGGGGAGGACAGATACGCAGTATTTT. The encoded protein is CASSPKNGGRTDTQYF. Drawing the rest from reference TRBV7-2 and TRBJ2-3, the complete variable domain is GAGVSQSPSNKVTEKGKDVELRCDPISGHTALYWYRQSLGQGLEFLIYFQGNSAPDKSGLPSDRFSAERTGGSVSTLTIQRTQQEDSAVYLCASSPKNGGRTDTQYFGPGTRLTVL.

V usage is TRBV7-2 and J usage is TRBJ1-2, with D possibly matching TRBD1 (6 bases). CDR3 size: 14 residues. Germline assignment: CDR1 SGHTA and CDR2 FQGNSA. V shed 5 bases and J shed 8 bases, with 18 bases lying between them. In DNA, the CDR3 is TGTGCCAGCAGCACGCGGCGCGGGGGCACGGGCTACACCTTC. Its translation is CASSTRRGGTGYTF.

V is TRBV23-1 and J is TRBJ2-7; D is unclear. TRBV23-1 is noted as an ORF with a role that remains uncertain. CDR3 size: 16 residues. V was shortened by 3 bases and J by 0 bases, with 15 bases between the two germline ends. CDR3 region: CASSHGWRVDSYEQYF. The CDR3 coding sequence is TGCGCCAGCAGTCACGGGTGGCGAGTCGACTCCTACGAGCAGTACTTC.

This sequence joins TRBV9 and TRBJ2-7, with D perhaps TRBD2 (5 bases). Trimming took 4 bases from V and 7 from J, leaving 18 bases between them. Looked up from germline, CDR1 is SGDLS and CDR2 is YYNGEE. The CDR3 sequence is 14 residues long. The CDR3 spells CASSLDPGMGEQYF. The DNA for the CDR3 is TGTGCCAGCAGCCTAGACCCGGGAATGGGGGAGCAGTACTTC. Together with reference TRBV9 and TRBJ2-7, the CDR3 gives the full variable domain: DSGVTQTPKHLITATGQRVTLRCSPRSGDLSVYWYQQSLDQGLQFLIQYYNGEERAKGNILERFSAQQFPDLHSELNLSSLELGDSALYFCASSLDPGMGEQYFGPGTRLTVT.

The table lists this clone with a few counts. CDR3 amino acids: CASSQPRQGRRAGGYTF. As DNA, the CDR3 is TGCGCCAGCAGCCAGCCTAGACAGGGACGCAGGGCGGGGGGCTACACCTTC. The V call is TRBV4-1, the J call TRBJ1-2, with 7 bases aligning to TRBD1. J lost 8 bases, V lost 3 bases, and 18 bases had no gene match. The CDR3 length is 17 residues. The germline gives CDR1 MGHRA, CDR2 YSYEKL.

V gene TRBV7-8 combines with J gene TRBJ1-5, with D possibly being TRBD1 (5 bases). Germline V lookup: CDR1 SGHVS, CDR2 FQNEAQ. The length of the CDR3 is 17 residues. With 5 bases removed from V and 0 bases from J, the gap between germline ends came to 17 bases. The CDR3, as DNA: TGTGCCAGCAGCCCTACCGGGGGAGGGTATAGCAATCAGCCCCAGCATTTT. Its translation: CASSPTGGGYSNQPQHF.

This clone was detected a few times. The chain combines TRBV4-3 with TRBJ1-2; weak D call: TRBD1 (5 bases). The CDR3 extends over 13 amino acids. Germline loops: CDR1 LGHNA, CDR2 YSLEER. V lost 8 bases and J lost 0, with 10 bases in between. For the CDR3, the DNA is TGCGCCAGCTCCCCAGGGTCTAACTATGGCTACACCTTC. This codes for CASSPGSNYGYTF.